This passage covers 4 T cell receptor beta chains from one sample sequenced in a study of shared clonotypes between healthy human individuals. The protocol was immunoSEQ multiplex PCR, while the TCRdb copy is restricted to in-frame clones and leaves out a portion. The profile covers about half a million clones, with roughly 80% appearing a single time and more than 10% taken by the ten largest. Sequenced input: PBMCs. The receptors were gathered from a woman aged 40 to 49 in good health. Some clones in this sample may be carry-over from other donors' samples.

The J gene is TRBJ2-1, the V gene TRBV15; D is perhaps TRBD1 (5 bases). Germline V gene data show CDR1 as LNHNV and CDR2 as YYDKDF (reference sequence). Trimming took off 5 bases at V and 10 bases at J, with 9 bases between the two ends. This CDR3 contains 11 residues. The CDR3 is CATSFAGEQFF. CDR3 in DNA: TGTGCCACCAGCTTCGCAGGGGAGCAGTTCTTC. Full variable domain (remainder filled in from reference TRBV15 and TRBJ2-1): DAMVIQNPRYQVTQFGKPVTLSCSQTLNHNVMYWYQQKSSQAPKLLFHYYDKDFNNEADTPDNFQSRRPNTSFCFLDIRSPGLGDTAMYLCATSFAGEQFFGPGTRLTVL.

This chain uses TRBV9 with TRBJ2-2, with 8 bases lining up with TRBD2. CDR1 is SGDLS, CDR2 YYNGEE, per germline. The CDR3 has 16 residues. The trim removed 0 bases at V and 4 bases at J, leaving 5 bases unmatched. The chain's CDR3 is CASSVVGRAATGELFF. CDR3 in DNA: TGTGCCAGCAGCGTAGTCGGGAGGGCCGCCACCGGGGAGCTGTTTTTT.

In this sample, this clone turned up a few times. Here the CDR3 DNA reads TGTGCCAGCAGTTACCTATCGGGGGACATTCAGTACTTC. Translated: CASSYLSGDIQYF. The chain employs TRBV6-5 and TRBJ2-4; a possible D gene is TRBD2 (6 bases). V shed 2 bases and J shed 8 bases, with 10 bases lying between them. Germline CDR1 reads MNHEY; CDR2 reads SVGAGI. The CDR3 sequence is 13 residues long.

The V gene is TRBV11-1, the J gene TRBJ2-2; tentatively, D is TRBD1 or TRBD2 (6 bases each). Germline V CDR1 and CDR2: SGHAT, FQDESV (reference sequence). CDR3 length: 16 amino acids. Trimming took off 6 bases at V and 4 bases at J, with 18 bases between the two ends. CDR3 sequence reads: CASSLTRKGGTGELFF. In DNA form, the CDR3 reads TGTGCCAGCAGTCTAACGCGAAAGGGGGGCACCGGGGAGCTGTTTTTT.